This TCR beta chain was recovered during a study of cytomegalovirus exposure and HLA in healthy donors. In the study overall: In a previous analysis, some 120 million unique TCR beta sequences were found from 150 million to 200 million T cells.

The CDR3 sequence is 17 residues long. Germline trimming cut 3 bases from V and 8 bases from J; bases unmatched to any gene: 15. Germline lookup yields CDR1 LGHNA and CDR2 YNFKEQ. Turning to this clone: Its antigen is currently unknown.

General study findings and limits: The study reported that TCR beta sequences accurately predicted HLA-A and HLA-B alleles in most subjects. Several V segments, TRBV6-2 and TRBV6-3 among them, could not be told apart and were dropped.

The study ran its PCR with 60 Vbeta and 13 Jbeta primers. Clones were read by immunoSEQ multiplex PCR, and TCRdb kept only the in-frame ones, dropping some. Among 120,000 to 150,000 clones listed, over 60% were seen once. The origin of this receptor is a middle-aged man in good health and CMV-seronegative. This chain uses TRBV4-2 with TRBJ2-2, with TRBD2 identical over 7 bases. The sample taken for sequencing was PBMCs. The CDR3 DNA is TGTGCCAGCAGCCAGGAATTAGGACTAGGGGATTTTGGGGAGCTGTTTTTT. Its protein is CASSQELGLGDFGELFF.